The 28 T cell receptor beta chains below come from one sample, sequenced in a study of Tregs in tolerant kidney transplant recipients. Sequencing used immunoSEQ multiplex PCR; TCRdb keeps in-frame clones, though not all of them. There are more than 75,000 clones in the sample; 80% to 95% occur only once, and 0.46% lies in the top ten. The sequencing here drew on CD4+ T cells from blood, taken before the transplant. The receptors were gathered from a human donor who received a combined kidney and bone marrow transplant.

The chain joins TRBV6-5 to TRBJ1-2; TRBD1 matches at 8 bases. J gave up 8 bases and V 0 bases, and 11 bases lay outside the gene matches. CDR3 length equals 16 residues. Germline CDR1 and CDR2: MNHEY and SVGAGI. CDR3 nucleotide sequence: TGTGCCAGCAGTTACTCCTCCGGGACAGGCATTGACGGCTACACCTTC. Protein sequence: CASSYSSGTGIDGYTF.

The chain recombines TRBV12-5 with TRBJ1-5; D not resolved. The CDR3 loop spans 13 amino acids. From germline, CDR1 is LGHNT and CDR2 FRNRAP. Trimming removed 6 bases from V and 5 bases from J, with 11 bases in between. For the CDR3, the DNA is TGTGCTAGTGGCGCGGCCCAAGATCAGCCCCAGCATTTT. The encoded protein is CASGAAQDQPQHF. Full variable domain (outside the CDR3, taken from reference TRBV12-5 and TRBJ1-5): DARVTQTPRHKVTEMGQEVTMRCQPILGHNTVFWYRQTMMQGLELLAYFRNRAPLDDSGMPKDRFSAEMPDATLATLKIQPSEPRDSAVYFCASGAAQDQPQHFGDGTRLSIL.

The chain carries TRBV19 and TRBJ1-4, with D maybe TRBD1 (6 bases). Between the trimmed V and J ends, which lost 6 bases and 8 bases, there was a span of 16 bases. The CDR3 loop spans 14 amino acids. In germline, CDR1 is LNHDA, CDR2 SQIVND (reference sequence). Here the CDR3 DNA reads TGTGCCAGTAGAAGACTACAACAGGGCGAAAAACTGTTTTTT. Protein sequence: CASRRLQQGEKLFF.

V usage is TRBV30 and J usage is TRBJ2-5; D possibly corresponds to TRBD1 (6 bases). The CDR3 covers 14 residues. The V end lost 3 bases, the J end lost 5 bases, and 16 bases lay between the germline ends. The germline V gene encodes CDR1 GTSNPN and CDR2 SVGIG (reference sequence). The CDR3 protein is CAWSGNYRAETQYF. The DNA for the CDR3 is TGTGCCTGGAGCGGAAATTACAGGGCCGAGACCCAGTACTTC.

J is TRBJ2-1 and V is TRBV11-2, with 8 bases identical to TRBD2. Trimming took 5 bases from V and 7 from J; bases not matched to a gene: 10. Germline values: CDR1 SGHAT, CDR2 FQNNGV. There are 15 residues in the CDR3. In DNA, the CDR3 is TGTGCCAGCAGCCGGATCGGGAGGGCCGGGAATGAGCAGTTCTTC. Amino acid sequence: CASSRIGRAGNEQFF.

The V and J genes are TRBV28 and TRBJ1-2; TRBD1 aligns across 9 bases. J was trimmed by 8 bases and V by 6 bases; bases with no gene match: 10. Germline CDR1 and CDR2: MDHEN and SYDVKM. The CDR3 spans 14 residues. DNA of the CDR3: TGTGCCAGCAGGCAAACAGGGGGCCTGGGGGGCTACACCTTC. This gives the protein CASRQTGGLGGYTF.

This rearrangement joins TRBV9 to TRBJ2-1, with D unresolved. CDR1 SGDLS and CDR2 YYNGEE come from the germline V gene. Between the trimmed V and J ends, which lost 1 base and 0 bases, there was a span of 17 bases. There are 18 residues in the CDR3. This CDR3 reads CASSVRPDPASSYNEQFF. The CDR3 DNA follows: TGTGCCAGCAGCGTACGGCCCGATCCAGCGAGCTCCTACAATGAGCAGTTCTTC. Based on the CDR3 plus reference TRBV9 and TRBJ2-1, the full variable domain is DSGVTQTPKHLITATGQRVTLRCSPRSGDLSVYWYQQSLDQGLQFLIQYYNGEERAKGNILERFSAQQFPDLHSELNLSSLELGDSALYFCASSVRPDPASSYNEQFFGPGTRLTVL.

This sequence joins TRBV5-1 and TRBJ2-5, with 9 bases lining up with TRBD2. The ends lost 0 bases at V and 5 bases at J; junction bases unmatched: 5. The CDR3 consists of 15 residues. Looked up from germline, CDR1 is SGHRS and CDR2 is YFSETQ. CDR3 loop: CASSLAPSGEETQYF. The DNA of the CDR3 is TGCGCCAGCAGCTTGGCCCCTAGCGGGGAGGAGACCCAGTACTTC.

V usage is TRBV10-3 and J usage is TRBJ2-1; TRBD2 is a possible D gene (5 bases). V lost 5 bases to trimming and J lost 8 bases, with 13 bases between them. Germline assignment: CDR1 ENHRY and CDR2 SYGVKD. CDR3 length: 13 amino acids. CDR3 protein: CAISRVSEDEQFF. The CDR3 coding sequence is TGTGCCATCAGTCGGGTTAGCGAGGATGAGCAGTTCTTC.

The V and J genes are TRBV4-3 and TRBJ2-6; 10 bases align to TRBD2. CDR1 is LGHNA, CDR2 YSLEER, per germline. V was pared by 3 bases and J by 2 bases, with 4 bases of the junction left unmatched. The CDR3 loop spans 17 amino acids. CDR3 sequence: CASSQGLATAGANVLTF. CDR3 DNA sequence: TGCGCCAGCAGCCAGGGACTAGCGACCGCTGGGGCCAACGTCCTGACTTTC.

CDR3 in DNA: TGTGCCAGCTCACCACTGACCAGCGGGGGGGCCAGAGAGCAGTACTTC. This translates into CASSPLTSGGAREQYF. This rearrangement joins TRBV18 to TRBJ2-7; 10 nucleotides align to TRBD2. The V and J ends lost 1 base and 7 bases, in that order; junction bases with no gene match: 10. This CDR3 has 16 amino acids. The germline V gene has CDR1 KGHSH and CDR2 LQKENI.

The gene calls are TRBV2 and TRBJ2-2, with 9 bases lining up with TRBD1. The CDR3 sequence is 14 residues long. Trimming at V came to 7 bases and at J to 7 bases, leaving 7 bases not matched to a gene. The germline V gene has CDR1 SNHLY and CDR2 FYNNEI. CDR3 amino acids: CASIRQGVGGELFF. CDR3 coding DNA: TGTGCCAGCATAAGACAGGGGGTTGGCGGGGAGCTGTTTTTT.

CDR3 bases: TGTGCCAGCAGCTTGGTCCAACTAGCGGGAGCGGGAGAGCAGTACTTC. This sequence encodes CASSLVQLAGAGEQYF. This chain uses TRBV5-4 with TRBJ2-7; 11 positions agree with TRBD2. Trimming removed 0 bases from V and 7 bases from J; junction bases left unmatched: 9. The CDR3 sequence is 16 residues long. Germline V gene data show CDR1 as SGHNT and CDR2 as YYREEE (reference sequence). Filled out from reference TRBV5-4 and TRBJ2-7, the complete variable domain reads ETGVTQSPTHLIKTRGQQVTLRCSSQSGHNTVSWYQQALGQGPQFIFQYYREEENGRGNFPPRFSGLQFPNYSSELNVNALELDDSALYLCASSLVQLAGAGEQYFGPGTRLTVT.

The chain has TRBV4-2 and TRBJ2-2; D call uncertain. CDR3 length: 17 residues. Trimming removed 0 bases at V and 2 bases at J, with 13 bases between. The germline CDR1 and CDR2 sequences are LGHNA and YNFKEQ. Here the CDR3 reads CASSQELRQPNTGELFF. The CDR3 nucleotides are TGTGCCAGCAGCCAAGAACTCCGACAACCCAACACCGGGGAGCTGTTTTTT.

The genes are TRBV7-8 and TRBJ2-7; TRBD1 aligns across 7 bases. CDR3 length: 14 amino acids. Germline values: CDR1 SGHVS, CDR2 FQNEAQ. With 5 bases clipped from V and 3 bases from J, the junction kept 7 bases outside the gene matches. CDR3 residues: CASSKRGQSYEQYF. The DNA for the CDR3 is TGTGCCAGCAGCAAAAGGGGGCAGAGCTACGAGCAGTACTTC.

The chain combines TRBV30 with TRBJ1-1; no definite D call. The V gene's germline CDR1 is GTSNPN and CDR2 SVGIG (reference sequence). The CDR3 runs 11 residues. V shed 4 bases and J shed 4 bases, with 7 bases lying between them. CDR3 sequence: CAWNRATEAFF. The CDR3 region has the DNA TGTGCCTGGAATAGAGCCACTGAAGCTTTCTTT.

CDR3 coding DNA: TGTGCCAGCAGCTTAGCCGGGACAGGGGCCAAGGAAGGCTACACCTTC. Translation gives CASSLAGTGAKEGYTF. This chain uses TRBV11-2 with TRBJ1-2, with 10 bases identical to TRBD1. Germline lookup yields CDR1 SGHAT and CDR2 FQNNGV. V lost 1 base to trimming and J lost 8 bases; unmatched junction nucleotides: 10. The length of the CDR3 is 16 residues.

This chain connects TRBV28 to TRBJ1-2; TRBD1 is a possible D gene (5 bases). CDR1 is MDHEN, CDR2 SYDVKM, per germline. Trimming stripped 6 bases from V and 8 bases from J, with 10 bases between. The CDR3 covers 11 residues. CDR3 loop: CASRSGGGYTF. The DNA for the CDR3 is TGTGCCAGCAGGTCGGGGGGAGGCTACACCTTC.

The chain links TRBV18 to TRBJ2-3; D might be TRBD1 (5 bases). V was clipped by 1 base and J by 1 base, with 12 bases between them. The CDR3 loop spans 16 amino acids. CDR1 and CDR2 from the germline V gene are KGHSH and LQKENI. CDR3: CASSPLQGVGTDTQYF. The CDR3 bases are TGTGCCAGCTCACCACTTCAGGGCGTAGGCACAGATACGCAGTATTTT. The entire variable domain, with the rest obtained from reference TRBV18 and TRBJ2-3, is as follows: NAGVMQNPRHLVRRRGQEARLRCSPMKGHSHVYWYRQLPEEGLKFMVYLQKENIIDESGMPKERFSAEFPKEGPSILRIQQVVRGDSAAYFCASSPLQGVGTDTQYFGPGTRLTVL.

This rearrangement joins TRBV4-3 to TRBJ2-5, with 8 bases aligning to TRBD1. V dropped 3 bases and J dropped 3; count of bases not matched to a gene: 6. Germline V CDR1 and CDR2: LGHNA, YSLEER. The CDR3 length is 15 residues. Written as DNA, the CDR3 is TGCGCCAGCAGCCAGGTCAGGACAGGGAAAGAGACCCAGTACTTC. It is translated as CASSQVRTGKETQYF.

The chain uses TRBV5-1 and TRBJ2-5, with TRBD2 identical over 12 bases. The CDR3 contains 16 residues. CDR1 is SGHRS and CDR2 is YFSETQ in the germline V gene. Trimming took 4 bases from V and 3 from J; bases not matched to a gene: 7. The CDR3 DNA reads TGCGCCAGCAGCGGAAGGGGACTAGCGGGCGAAGAGACCCAGTACTTC. This sequence encodes CASSGRGLAGEETQYF.

The chain combines TRBV5-4 with TRBJ2-6; 8 bases are shared with TRBD1. In germline, CDR1 is SGHNT, CDR2 YYREEE (reference sequence). The CDR3 extends over 18 amino acids. J gave up 0 bases and V 4 bases, and 9 bases lay outside the gene matches. CDR3 loop: CASSPAGGLRSGANVLTF. The CDR3, as DNA: TGTGCCAGCAGCCCTGCAGGGGGCCTTCGCTCTGGGGCCAACGTCCTGACTTTC.

This clone appeared once. V and J are TRBV10-3 and TRBJ2-5; possibly TRBD2 for D (6 bases). Trimming left V 10 bases short and J 5 bases short, with 14 bases between. The CDR3 totals 12 residues. Looked up from germline, CDR1 is ENHRY and CDR2 is SYGVKD. CDR3 protein: CATRTGGETQYF. CDR3 bases: TGTGCCACTCGGACTGGAGGGGAGACCCAGTACTTC.

The chain joins TRBV4-2 to TRBJ2-7; weak D call: TRBD1 (5 bases). There are 16 residues in the CDR3. V shed 0 bases and J shed 1 base, with 13 bases lying between them. From germline, CDR1 is LGHNA and CDR2 YNFKEQ. Here the CDR3 DNA reads TGTGCCAGCAGCCAAGAGAGGAACAAGGGGTCCTACGAGCAGTACTTC. Protein: CASSQERNKGSYEQYF.

This clone was picked up one time. The J gene is TRBJ1-4, the V gene TRBV11-3; TRBD1 agrees at 7 bases. The CDR3 runs 13 residues. CDR1 and CDR2 (germline): SGHNT, YENEEA. V trimming: 0 bases; J trimming: 8 bases; junction bases outside the gene matches: 0. The CDR3 DNA sequence: TGTGCCAGCAGCTTAGAGGACAGGGAAAAACTGTTTTTT. Its protein is CASSLEDREKLFF.

V and J are TRBV30 and TRBJ2-7; D may be TRBD2 (5 bases). Germline values: CDR1 GTSNPN, CDR2 SVGIG (reference sequence). V dropped 5 bases and J dropped 0 bases, with 8 bases sitting between them. The CDR3 has 12 residues. CDR3 loop: CAWGRGSYEQYF. CDR3 nucleotide sequence: TGTGCCTGGGGACGGGGCTCCTACGAGCAGTACTTC.

This sequence joins TRBV6-5 and TRBJ2-7; the match to TRBD1 covers 7 bases. The ends lost 6 bases at V and 2 bases at J; junction bases unmatched: 7. Germline CDR1 is MNHEY and CDR2 is SVGAGI. The CDR3 length is 14 residues. CDR3 region: CASRIRDSTYEQYF. CDR3 coding DNA: TGTGCCAGCAGGATCCGGGACAGTACCTACGAGCAGTACTTC.

The V and J genes are TRBV11-2 and TRBJ2-5, with 14 positions matching TRBD2. Germline CDR1 SGHAT, CDR2 FQNNGV. Losses at the gene ends were 3 bases for V and 5 bases for J; bases not matched to a gene: 5. This CDR3 spans 16 amino acids. The CDR3 DNA reads TGTGCCAGCAGCTTCAGACTAGCGGGAGGGCGTGAGACCCAGTACTTC. Translation: CASSFRLAGGRETQYF.